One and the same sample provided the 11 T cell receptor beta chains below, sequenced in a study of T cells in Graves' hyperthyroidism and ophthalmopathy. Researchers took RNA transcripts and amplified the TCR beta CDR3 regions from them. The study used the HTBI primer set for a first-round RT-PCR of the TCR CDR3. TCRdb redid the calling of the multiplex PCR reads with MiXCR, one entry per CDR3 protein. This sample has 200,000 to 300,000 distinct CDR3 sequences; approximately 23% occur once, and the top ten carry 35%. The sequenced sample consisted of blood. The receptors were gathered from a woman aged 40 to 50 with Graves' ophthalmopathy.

The CDR3 DNA reads TGTGCCATCAGCCAGTCAGGGGGACGGACTGAAGCTTTCTTT. Amino acids: CAISQSGGRTEAFF. This chain uses TRBV10-3 with TRBJ1-1; TRBD1 agrees at 7 bases. Germline-derived CDR1 and CDR2 are ENHRY and SYGVKD. The CDR3 runs to 14 residues. The ends lost 6 bases at V and 5 bases at J; junction bases unmatched: 9.

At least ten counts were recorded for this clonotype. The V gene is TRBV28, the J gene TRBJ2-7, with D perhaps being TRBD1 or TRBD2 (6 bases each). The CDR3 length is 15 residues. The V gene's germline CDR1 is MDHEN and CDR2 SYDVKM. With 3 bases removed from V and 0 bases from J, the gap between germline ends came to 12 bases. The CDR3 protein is CASSLAGHLSYEQYF. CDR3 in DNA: TGTGCCAGCAGTTTGGCGGGACACCTCTCCTACGAGCAGTACTTC. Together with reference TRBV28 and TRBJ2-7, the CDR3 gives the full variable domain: DVKVTQSSRYLVKRTGEKVFLECVQDMDHENMFWYRQDPGLGLRLIYFSYDVKMKEKGDIPEGYSVSREKKERFSLILESASTNQTSMYLCASSLAGHLSYEQYFGPGTRLTVT.

The CDR3 sequence: CASSSLQGVFGEETQYF. The CDR3 DNA follows: TGTGCCAGCAGCTCCCTACAGGGAGTTTTTGGGGAGGAGACCCAGTACTTC. This sequence joins TRBV11-2 and TRBJ2-5; a weak D match, TRBD1 (6 bases). Germline lookup yields CDR1 SGHAT and CDR2 FQNNGV. V was shortened by 4 bases and J by 5 bases, with 23 bases between the two germline ends. The CDR3 has 17 amino acids.

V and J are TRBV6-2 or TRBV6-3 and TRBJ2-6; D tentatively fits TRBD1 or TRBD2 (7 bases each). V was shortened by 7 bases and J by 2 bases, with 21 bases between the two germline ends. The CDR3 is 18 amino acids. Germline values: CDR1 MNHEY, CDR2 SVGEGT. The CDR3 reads CASKGAGQPSTGANVLTF. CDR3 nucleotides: TGTGCCAGCAAAGGAGCGGGACAGCCATCTACTGGGGCCAACGTCCTGACTTTC.

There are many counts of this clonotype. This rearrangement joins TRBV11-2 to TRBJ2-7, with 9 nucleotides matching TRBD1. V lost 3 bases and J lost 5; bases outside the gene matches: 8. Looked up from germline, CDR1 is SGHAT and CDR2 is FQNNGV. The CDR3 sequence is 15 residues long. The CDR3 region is CASSFTGGESDEQYF. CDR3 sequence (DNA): TGTGCCAGCAGCTTTACAGGGGGCGAATCGGACGAGCAGTACTTC.

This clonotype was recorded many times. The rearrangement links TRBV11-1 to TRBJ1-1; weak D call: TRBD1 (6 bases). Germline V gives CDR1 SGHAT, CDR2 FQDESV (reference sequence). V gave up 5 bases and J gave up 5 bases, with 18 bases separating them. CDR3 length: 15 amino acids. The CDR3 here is CASSPNTGRMTEAFF. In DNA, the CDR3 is TGTGCCAGCAGCCCAAACACAGGGAGGATGACTGAAGCTTTCTTT.

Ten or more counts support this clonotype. This chain's CDR3 is CASSPRNRGRIPLHF. CDR3 sequence (DNA): TGTGCCAGCAGCCCACGAAACAGGGGGCGCATCCCCCTCCACTTT. The rearrangement links TRBV12-3 or TRBV12-4 to TRBJ1-6; 9 bases are shared with TRBD1. The CDR3 runs 15 residues. The ends lost 6 bases at V and 13 bases at J; junction bases unmatched: 13.

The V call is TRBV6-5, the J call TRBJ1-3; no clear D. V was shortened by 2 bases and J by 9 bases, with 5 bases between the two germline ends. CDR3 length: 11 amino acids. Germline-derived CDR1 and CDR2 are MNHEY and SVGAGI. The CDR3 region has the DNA TGTGCCAGCAGTTACGAGGGCACCATATATTTT. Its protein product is CASSYEGTIYF.

The CDR3 reads CASSSGTGINTIYF. CDR3 DNA: TGTGCCAGCAGTTCCGGGACAGGGATAAACACCATATATTTT. The chain carries TRBV28 and TRBJ1-3; 9 nucleotides line up with TRBD1. J was trimmed by 6 bases and V by 4 bases; bases with no gene match: 4. The CDR3 is 14 amino acids. Per the germline V gene, CDR1 is MDHEN and CDR2 is SYDVKM.

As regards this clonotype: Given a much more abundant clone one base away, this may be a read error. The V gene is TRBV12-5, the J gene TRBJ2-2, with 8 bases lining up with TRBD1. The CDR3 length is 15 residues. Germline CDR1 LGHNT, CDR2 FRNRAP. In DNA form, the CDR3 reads TGTGTTAGTGGTTCCGGACAGGGAGAGGTCGGGGAGCTGTTTTTT. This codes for CVSGSGQGEVGELFF.

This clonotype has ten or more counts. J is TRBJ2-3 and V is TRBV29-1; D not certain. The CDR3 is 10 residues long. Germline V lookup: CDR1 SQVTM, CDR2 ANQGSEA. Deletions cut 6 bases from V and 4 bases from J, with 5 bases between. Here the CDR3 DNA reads TGCAGCGTCCAGGCAGATACGCAGTATTTT. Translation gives CSVQADTQYF.